This T cell receptor (beta chain) was sequenced for a study of Ad26.COV2.S vaccination and SARS-CoV-2 variants. Treatment noted: 15 to 20 received Ad26.COV2.S at low or high dose, single or two shots; several received placebo; per-sample allocation not given. Samples were taken on day 63 after the first vaccine or placebo injection. In the vaccine, an Ad26 vector expressed the SARS-CoV-2 spike of the Wuhan strain. The protocol was immunoSEQ multiplex PCR, while the TCRdb copy is restricted to in-frame clones and leaves out a portion. Of about 400,000 clones in the sample, approximately 89% are singletons; the top ten hold under 2%. Trimming removed 6 bases from V and 6 bases from J, with 16 bases in between. Germline V gene data show CDR1 as MDHEN and CDR2 as SYDVKM. The CDR3 runs 14 residues.

The sample was peripheral blood, taken in a trial of Ad26.COV2.S vaccine versus placebo. This chain uses TRBV28 with TRBJ2-3; unclear D gene. The clonotype was recovered from a person aged 18-60 years who received the Ad26.COV2.S COVID-19 vaccine or a placebo. CDR3 sequence reads: CASSSYDPKDTQYF. The CDR3 coding sequence is TGTGCCAGCAGCTCCTACGACCCGAAGGATACGCAGTATTTT.